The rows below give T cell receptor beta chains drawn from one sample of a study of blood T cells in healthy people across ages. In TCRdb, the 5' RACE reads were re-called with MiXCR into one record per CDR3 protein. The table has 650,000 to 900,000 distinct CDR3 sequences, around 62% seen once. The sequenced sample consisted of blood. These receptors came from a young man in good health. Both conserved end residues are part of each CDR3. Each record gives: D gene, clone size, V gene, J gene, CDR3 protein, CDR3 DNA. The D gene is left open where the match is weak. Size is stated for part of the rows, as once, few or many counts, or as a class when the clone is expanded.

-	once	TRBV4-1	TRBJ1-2	CASSPVGRGNRGYGYTF	TGCGCCAGCAGCCCCGTGGGGAGAGGGAACAGAGGCTATGGCTACACCTTC
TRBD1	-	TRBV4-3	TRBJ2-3	CASSPSARTGVGDTQYF	TGCGCCAGCAGCCCCTCTGCCCGGACAGGGGTGGGAGATACGCAGTATTTT
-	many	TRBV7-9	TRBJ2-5	CASSPRAQETQYF	TGTGCCAGCAGCCCCCGGGCTCAAGAGACCCAGTACTTC
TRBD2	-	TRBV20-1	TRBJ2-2	CSASSRLAGGLGELFF	TGCAGTGCTAGTTCTCGACTAGCGGGGGGGCTCGGGGAGCTGTTTTTT
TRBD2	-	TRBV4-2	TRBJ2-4	CASSQASGFSGQYF	TGTGCCAGCAGCCAAGCCTCCGGATTTAGCGGGCAGTACTTC
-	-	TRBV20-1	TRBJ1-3	CSARGLLQPSGNTIYF	TGCAGTGCTAGAGGGCTTCTTCAACCCTCTGGAAACACCATATATTTT
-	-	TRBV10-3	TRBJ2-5	CAISLMSGETQYF	TGTGCCATCAGCCTTATGTCGGGAGAGACCCAGTACTTC
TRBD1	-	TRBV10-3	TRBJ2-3	CAISAPDRGPDTQYF	TGTGCCATCAGTGCCCCTGACAGGGGGCCAGATACGCAGTATTTT
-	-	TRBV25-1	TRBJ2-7	CASSYIDQGGYEQYF	TGTGCCAGCAGTTATATCGACCAGGGAGGCTACGAGCAGTACTTC
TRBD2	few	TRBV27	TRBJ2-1	CASRGLAIYEQFF	TGTGCCAGTCGGGGACTAGCGATTTATGAGCAGTTCTTC
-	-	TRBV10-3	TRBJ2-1	CAISETWRDLNEQFF	TGTGCCATCAGTGAGACGTGGCGGGATCTCAATGAGCAGTTCTTC
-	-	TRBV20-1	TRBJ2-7	CSARTYNQVEGYEQYF	TGCAGTGCTAGAACATATAATCAGGTAGAGGGCTACGAGCAGTACTTC
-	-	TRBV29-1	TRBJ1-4	CSVGGETASARVATNEKLFF	TGCAGCGTTGGGGGGGAAACAGCTTCGGCTCGGGTCGCCACTAATGAAAAACTGTTTTTT
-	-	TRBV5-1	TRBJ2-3	CASSRTGVDTQYF	TGCGCCAGCAGCAGAACGGGGGTAGATACGCAGTATTTT
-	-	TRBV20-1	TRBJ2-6	CSAREPFSGANVLTF	TGCAGTGCTAGAGAACCCTTTTCTGGGGCCAACGTCCTGACTTTC
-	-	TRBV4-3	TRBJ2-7	CASSQVGQSDYEQYF	TGCGCCAGCAGCCAAGTGGGCCAGAGCGACTACGAGCAGTACTTC
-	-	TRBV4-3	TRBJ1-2	CASSQDPDYGYTF	TGCGCCAGCAGCCAAGACCCTGACTATGGCTACACCTTC
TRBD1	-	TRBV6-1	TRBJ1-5	CASNLDRGGWSNQPQHF	TGTGCCAGCAACCTTGACAGGGGGGGGTGGAGCAATCAGCCCCAGCATTTT
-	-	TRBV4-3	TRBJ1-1	CASSQEKDPRGRGTEAFF	TGCGCCAGCAGCCAAGAGAAAGATCCCCGCGGGAGGGGTACTGAAGCTTTCTTT
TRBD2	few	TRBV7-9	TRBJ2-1	CASTDGSGGLYNEQFF	TGTGCCAGCACCGACGGAAGCGGGGGCCTCTACAATGAGCAGTTCTTC
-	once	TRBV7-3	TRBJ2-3	CASSLGLLSDTQYF	TGTGCCAGCAGCTTAGGTCTCCTCTCAGATACGCAGTATTTT
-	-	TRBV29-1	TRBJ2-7	CSVSSTVRYEQYF	TGCAGCGTTAGTAGCACAGTAAGATACGAGCAGTACTTC
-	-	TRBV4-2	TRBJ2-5	CASSQDLLGSQETQYF	TGTGCCAGCAGCCAAGATCTTTTGGGTAGCCAAGAGACCCAGTACTTC
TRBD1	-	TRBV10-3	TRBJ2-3	CAISPDRGQATQYF	TGTGCCATCAGTCCGGACAGGGGGCAAGCTACGCAGTATTTT
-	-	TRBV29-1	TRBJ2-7	CSVETLTYEQYF	TGCAGCGTGGAGACACTAACCTACGAGCAGTACTTC
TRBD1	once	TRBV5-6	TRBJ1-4	CASSVRDSYEKLFF	TGTGCCAGCAGCGTCCGGGACAGCTATGAAAAACTGTTTTTT
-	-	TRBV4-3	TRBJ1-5	CASSQHEAGTNQPQHF	TGCGCCAGCAGCCAGCATGAGGCCGGGACGAATCAGCCCCAGCATTTT
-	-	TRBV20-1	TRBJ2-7	CSALSSGDSYEQYF	TGCAGCGCGTTATCATCGGGGGACTCCTACGAGCAGTACTTC
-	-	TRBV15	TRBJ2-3	CATNSIGGVSTDTQYF	TGTGCCACCAACAGTATAGGAGGGGTTAGTACAGATACGCAGTATTTT
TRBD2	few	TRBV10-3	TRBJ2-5	CAISETSGTQETQYF	TGTGCCATCAGTGAGACTAGCGGGACACAAGAGACCCAGTACTTC
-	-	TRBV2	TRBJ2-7	CASSGGTWHGEQYF	TGTGCCAGCAGTGGGGGGACGTGGCATGGTGAGCAGTACTTC
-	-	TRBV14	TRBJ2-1	CASSQDRGPREQFF	TGTGCCAGCAGCCAAGATCGCGGGCCTCGTGAGCAGTTCTTC
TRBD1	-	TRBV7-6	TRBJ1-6	CASSTGQLYNSPLHF	TGTGCCAGCAGCACGGGACAGCTCTATAATTCACCCCTCCACTTT
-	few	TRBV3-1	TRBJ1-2	CASSPQQTNYGYTF	TGTGCCAGCTCCCCTCAGCAGACAAACTATGGCTACACCTTC
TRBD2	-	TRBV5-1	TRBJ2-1	CASSLASSGRPAEQFF	TGCGCCAGCAGCTTGGCCAGTAGCGGGAGGCCCGCTGAGCAGTTCTTC